Detailed here is one TCR beta chain. Other nucleotide sequences from this sample produce the same CDR3. This record belongs to a study of OX40 agonist ivuxolimab in advanced cancers. Study information: Enrollees could have had prior anti-PD-1, anti-PD-L1 or anti-CTLA-4 therapy, which about 40% had received.

CDR3 length: 15 residues. Germline CDR1 reads KGHSY; CDR2 reads FQNENV. V shed 0 bases and J 2 bases; nucleotides not matched to a gene: 1. The sampling schedule covered blood at baseline, cycle 4 day 1, and cycle 7 day 1. Using immunoSEQ multiplex PCR, the repertoire was profiled, and TCRdb retains in-frame clones only, with some absent. The sample yields more than 55,000 clones, around 86% seen once. The material was CD4+ or CD8+ T cells sorted from blood, obtained in a trial of the OX40 agonist ivuxolimab. The chain employs TRBV16 and TRBJ1-5; 7 bases map to TRBD1. The TCR comes from an adult with an advanced solid tumor such as melanoma, head and neck, liver or kidney cancer. Written as DNA, the CDR3 is TGTGCCAGCAGCCAATCTGGACAGGGCAATCAGCCCCAGCATTTT. Translation gives CASSQSGQGNQPQHF.